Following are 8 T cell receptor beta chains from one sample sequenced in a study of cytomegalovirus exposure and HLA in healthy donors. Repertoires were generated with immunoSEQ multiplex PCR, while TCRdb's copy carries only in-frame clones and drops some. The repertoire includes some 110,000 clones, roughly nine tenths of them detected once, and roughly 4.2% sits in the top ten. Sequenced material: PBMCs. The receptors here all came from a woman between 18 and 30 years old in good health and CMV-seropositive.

The CDR3 sequence is CASSPPDTGAEAFF. For the CDR3, the DNA is TGTGCCAGCAGCCCACCCGATACAGGGGCTGAAGCTTTCTTT. The rearrangement uses TRBV6-5 and TRBJ1-1; 7 nucleotides line up with TRBD1. V lost 6 bases to trimming and J lost 6 bases; unmatched junction nucleotides: 10. Germline V gene data show CDR1 as MNHEY and CDR2 as SVGAGI. The CDR3 covers 14 residues.

The chain's CDR3 is CASTRTGASYNEQFF. The CDR3 DNA is TGTGCCAGCACAAGGACAGGGGCCTCCTACAATGAGCAGTTCTTC. The chain has TRBV9 and TRBJ2-1, with 9 positions matching TRBD1. Trimming took 6 bases from V and 0 from J; bases not matched to a gene: 4. Germline values: CDR1 SGDLS, CDR2 YYNGEE. This CDR3 region has 15 residues.

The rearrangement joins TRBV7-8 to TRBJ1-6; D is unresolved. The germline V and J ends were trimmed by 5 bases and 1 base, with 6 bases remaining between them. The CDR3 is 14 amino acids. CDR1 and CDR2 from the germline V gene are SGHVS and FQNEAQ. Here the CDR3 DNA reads TGTGCCAGCAGCCGGGATTCCTATAATTCACCCCTCCACTTT. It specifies CASSRDSYNSPLHF.

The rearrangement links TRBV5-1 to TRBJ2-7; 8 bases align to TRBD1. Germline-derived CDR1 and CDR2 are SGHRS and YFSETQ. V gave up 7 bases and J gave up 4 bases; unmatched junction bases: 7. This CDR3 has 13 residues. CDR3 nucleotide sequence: TGCGCCAGCTCGGGACAGGCCCTTTACGAGCAGTACTTC. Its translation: CASSGQALYEQYF.

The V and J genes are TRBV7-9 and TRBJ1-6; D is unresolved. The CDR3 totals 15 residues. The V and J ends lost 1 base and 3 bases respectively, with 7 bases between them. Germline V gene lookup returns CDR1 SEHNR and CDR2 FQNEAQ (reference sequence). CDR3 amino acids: CASSLGGLYNSPLHF. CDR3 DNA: TGTGCCAGCAGCTTAGGCGGCCTCTATAATTCACCCCTCCACTTT. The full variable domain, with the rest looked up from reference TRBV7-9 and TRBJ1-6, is DTGVSQNPRHKITKRGQNVTFRCDPISEHNRLYWYRQTLGQGPEFLTYFQNEAQLEKSRLLSDRFSAERPKGSFSTLEIQRTEQGDSAMYLCASSLGGLYNSPLHFGNGTRLTVT.

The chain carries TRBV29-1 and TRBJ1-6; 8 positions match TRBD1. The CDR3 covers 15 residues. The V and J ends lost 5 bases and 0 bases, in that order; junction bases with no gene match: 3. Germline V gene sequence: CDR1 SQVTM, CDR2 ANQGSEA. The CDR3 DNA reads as TGCAGCGTTCGGACAGGGTTCTCCTATAATTCACCCCTCCACTTT. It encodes CSVRTGFSYNSPLHF.

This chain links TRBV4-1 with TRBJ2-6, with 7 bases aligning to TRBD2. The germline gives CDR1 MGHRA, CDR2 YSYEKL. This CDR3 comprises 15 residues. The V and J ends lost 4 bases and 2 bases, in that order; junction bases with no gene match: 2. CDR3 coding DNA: TGCGCCAGCAGCCTGGCGGGAGCTGGGGCCAACGTCCTGACTTTC. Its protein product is CASSLAGAGANVLTF.

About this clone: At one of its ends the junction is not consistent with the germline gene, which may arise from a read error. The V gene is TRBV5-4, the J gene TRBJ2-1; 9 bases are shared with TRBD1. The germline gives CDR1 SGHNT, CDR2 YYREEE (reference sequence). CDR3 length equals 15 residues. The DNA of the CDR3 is TGTGCCAACAGCCCGGACAGGGGCCACTACAATGAGCAGTTCTTC. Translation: CANSPDRGHYNEQFF.